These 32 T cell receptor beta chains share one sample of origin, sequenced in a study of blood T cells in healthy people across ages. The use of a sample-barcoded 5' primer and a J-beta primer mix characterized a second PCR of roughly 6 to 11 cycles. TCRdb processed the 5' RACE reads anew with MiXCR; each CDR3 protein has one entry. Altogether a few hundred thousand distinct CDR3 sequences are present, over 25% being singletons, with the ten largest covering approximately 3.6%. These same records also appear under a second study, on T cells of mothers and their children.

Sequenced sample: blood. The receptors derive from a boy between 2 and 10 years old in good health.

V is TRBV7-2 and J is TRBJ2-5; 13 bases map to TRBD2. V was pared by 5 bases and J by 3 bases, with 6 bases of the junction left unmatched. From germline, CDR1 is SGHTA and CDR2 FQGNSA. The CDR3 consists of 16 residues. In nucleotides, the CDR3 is TGTGCCAGCAGCCCCGGGACTAGCGGGACTAAAGAGACCCAGTACTTC. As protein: CASSPGTSGTKETQYF.

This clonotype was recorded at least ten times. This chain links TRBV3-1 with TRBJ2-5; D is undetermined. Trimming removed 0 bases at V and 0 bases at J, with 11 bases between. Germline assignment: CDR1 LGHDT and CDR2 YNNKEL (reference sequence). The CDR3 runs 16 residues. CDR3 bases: TGTGCCAGCAGCCAAGATTGGCGCACCTACCAAGAGACCCAGTACTTC. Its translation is CASSQDWRTYQETQYF.

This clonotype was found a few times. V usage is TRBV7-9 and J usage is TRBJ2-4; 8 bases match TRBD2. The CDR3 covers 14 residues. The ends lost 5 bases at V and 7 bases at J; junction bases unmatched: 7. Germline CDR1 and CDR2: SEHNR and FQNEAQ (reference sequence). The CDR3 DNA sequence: TGTGCCAGCAGCCCCGGGGGGGGACGGAACATTCAGTACTTC. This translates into CASSPGGGRNIQYF.

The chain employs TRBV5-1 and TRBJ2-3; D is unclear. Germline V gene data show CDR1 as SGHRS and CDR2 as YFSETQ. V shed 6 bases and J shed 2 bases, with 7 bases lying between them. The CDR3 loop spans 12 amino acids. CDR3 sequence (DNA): TGCGCCAGCAACAGCTTCACAGATACGCAGTATTTT. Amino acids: CASNSFTDTQYF. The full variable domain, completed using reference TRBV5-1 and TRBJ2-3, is KAGVTQTPRYLIKTRGQQVTLSCSPISGHRSVSWYQQTPGQGLQFLFEYFSETQRNKGNFPGRFSGRQFSNSRSEMNVSTLELGDSALYLCASNSFTDTQYFGPGTRLTVL.

CDR3 protein: CASSQDYGDHSGNTIYF. CDR3 sequence (DNA): TGTGCCAGCAGCCAAGACTACGGGGACCACTCTGGAAACACCATATATTTT. This sequence joins TRBV14 and TRBJ1-3, with D possibly matching TRBD1 (5 bases). Germline V gene lookup returns CDR1 SGHDN and CDR2 FVKESK. V lost 0 bases and J lost 0, with 12 bases in between. This CDR3 has 17 residues.

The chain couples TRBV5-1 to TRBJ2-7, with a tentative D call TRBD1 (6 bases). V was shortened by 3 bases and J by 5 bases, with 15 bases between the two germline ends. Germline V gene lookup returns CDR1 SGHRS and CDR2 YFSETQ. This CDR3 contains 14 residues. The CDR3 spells CASSSLRDRNEQYF. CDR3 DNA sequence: TGCGCCAGCAGCTCCCTCCGCGACAGGAACGAGCAGTACTTC.

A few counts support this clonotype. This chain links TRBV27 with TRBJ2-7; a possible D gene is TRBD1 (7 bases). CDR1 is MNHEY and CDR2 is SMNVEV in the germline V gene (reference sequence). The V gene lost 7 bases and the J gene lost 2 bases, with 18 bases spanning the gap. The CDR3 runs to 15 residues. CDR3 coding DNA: TGTGCCAGCACCCTCGGAGGGGGCGGGCCCTACGAGCAGTACTTC. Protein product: CASTLGGGGPYEQYF.

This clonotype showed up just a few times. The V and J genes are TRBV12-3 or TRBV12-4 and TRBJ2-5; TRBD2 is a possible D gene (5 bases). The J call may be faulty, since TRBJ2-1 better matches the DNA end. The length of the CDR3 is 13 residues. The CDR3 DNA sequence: TGTGCCAGCAGTTTAGTGATCGGGGAAGAGCAGTTCTTC. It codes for CASSLVIGEEQFF.

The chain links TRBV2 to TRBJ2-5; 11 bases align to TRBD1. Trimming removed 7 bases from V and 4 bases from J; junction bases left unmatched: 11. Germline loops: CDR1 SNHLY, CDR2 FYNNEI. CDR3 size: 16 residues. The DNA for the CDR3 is TGTGCCAGCATCGGACAGGGGGCTGTTTATGGAGAGACCCAGTACTTC. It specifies CASIGQGAVYGETQYF.

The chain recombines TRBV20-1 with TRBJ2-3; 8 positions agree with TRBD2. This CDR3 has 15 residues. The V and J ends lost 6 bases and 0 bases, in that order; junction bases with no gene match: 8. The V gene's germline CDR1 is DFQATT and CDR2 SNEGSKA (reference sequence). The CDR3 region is CSASGSSGSTDTQYF. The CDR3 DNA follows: TGCAGTGCAAGTGGTTCTAGCGGGAGCACAGATACGCAGTATTTT.

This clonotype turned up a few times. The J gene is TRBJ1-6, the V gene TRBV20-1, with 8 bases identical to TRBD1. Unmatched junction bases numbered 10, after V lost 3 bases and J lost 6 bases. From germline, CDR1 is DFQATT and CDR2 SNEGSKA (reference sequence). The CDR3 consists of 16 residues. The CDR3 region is CSARDIGQGGNSPLHF. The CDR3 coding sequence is TGCAGTGCTAGGGACATTGGACAGGGAGGTAATTCACCCCTCCACTTT.

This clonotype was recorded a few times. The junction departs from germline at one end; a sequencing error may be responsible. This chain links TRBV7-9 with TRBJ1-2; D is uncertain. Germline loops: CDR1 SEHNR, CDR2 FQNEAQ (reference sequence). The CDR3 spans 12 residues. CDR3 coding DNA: TGCTTAACCGAACTTGGAAACTATGGCTACACCTTC. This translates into CLTELGNYGYTF.

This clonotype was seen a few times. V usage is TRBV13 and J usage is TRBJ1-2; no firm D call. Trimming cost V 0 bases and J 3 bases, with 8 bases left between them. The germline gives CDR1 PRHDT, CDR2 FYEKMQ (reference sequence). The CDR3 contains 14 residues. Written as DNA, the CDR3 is TGTGCCAGCAGCTTAGGCCTGGATTACTATGGCTACACCTTC. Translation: CASSLGLDYYGYTF.

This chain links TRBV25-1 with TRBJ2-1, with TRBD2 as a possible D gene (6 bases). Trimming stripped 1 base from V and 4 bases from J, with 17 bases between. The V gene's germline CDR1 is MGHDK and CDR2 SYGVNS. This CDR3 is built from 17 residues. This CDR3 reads CASSEFFITGVYNEQFF. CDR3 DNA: TGTGCCAGCAGTGAATTCTTTATTACGGGAGTATACAATGAGCAGTTCTTC.

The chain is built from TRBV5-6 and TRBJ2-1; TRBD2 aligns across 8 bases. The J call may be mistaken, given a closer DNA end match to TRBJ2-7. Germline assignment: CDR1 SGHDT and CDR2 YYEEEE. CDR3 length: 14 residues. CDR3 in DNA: TGTGCCAGCAGCTTCATAGCGGGATTCGACGAGCAGTACTTC. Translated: CASSFIAGFDEQYF.

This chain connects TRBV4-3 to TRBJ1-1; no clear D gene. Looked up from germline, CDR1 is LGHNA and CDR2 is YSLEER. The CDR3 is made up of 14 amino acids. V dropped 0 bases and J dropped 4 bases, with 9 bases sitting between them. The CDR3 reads CASSQDYSGTEAFF. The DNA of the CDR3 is TGCGCCAGCAGCCAAGATTACAGCGGCACTGAAGCTTTCTTT.

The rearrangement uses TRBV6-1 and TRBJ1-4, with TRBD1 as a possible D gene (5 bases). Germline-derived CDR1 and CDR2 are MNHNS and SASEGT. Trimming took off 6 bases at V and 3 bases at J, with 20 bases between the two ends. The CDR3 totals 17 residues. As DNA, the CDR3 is TGTGCCAGCAGGAACCCTAATCGACAGCCATCTAATGAAAAACTGTTTTTT. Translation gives CASRNPNRQPSNEKLFF.

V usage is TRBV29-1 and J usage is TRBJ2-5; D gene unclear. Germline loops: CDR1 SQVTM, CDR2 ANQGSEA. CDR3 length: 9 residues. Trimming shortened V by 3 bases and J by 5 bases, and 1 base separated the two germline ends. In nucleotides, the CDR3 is TGCAGCGTTGATGAGACCCAGTACTTC. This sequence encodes CSVDETQYF.

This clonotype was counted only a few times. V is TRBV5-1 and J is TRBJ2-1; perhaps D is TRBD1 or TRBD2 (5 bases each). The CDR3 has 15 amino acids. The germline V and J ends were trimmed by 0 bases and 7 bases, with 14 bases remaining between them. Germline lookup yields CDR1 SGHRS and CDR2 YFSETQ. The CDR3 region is CASSLDPGTSNEQFF. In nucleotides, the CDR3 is TGCGCCAGCAGCTTGGATCCTGGGACCTCAAATGAGCAGTTCTTC.

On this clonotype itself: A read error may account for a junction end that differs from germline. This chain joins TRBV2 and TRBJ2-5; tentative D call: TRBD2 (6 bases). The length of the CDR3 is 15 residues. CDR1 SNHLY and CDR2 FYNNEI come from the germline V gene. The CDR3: CASSGRGAPGEAQYF. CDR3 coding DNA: TGTGCCAGCAGTGGCCGTGGAGCGCCGGGAGAGGCCCAGTACTTC.

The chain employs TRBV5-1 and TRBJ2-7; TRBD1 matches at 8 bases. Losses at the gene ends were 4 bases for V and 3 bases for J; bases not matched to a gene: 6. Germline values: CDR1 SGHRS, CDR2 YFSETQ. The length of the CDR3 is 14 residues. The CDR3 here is CASSQGQEVYEQYF. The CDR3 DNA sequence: TGCGCCAGCAGCCAGGGACAGGAGGTCTACGAGCAGTACTTC.

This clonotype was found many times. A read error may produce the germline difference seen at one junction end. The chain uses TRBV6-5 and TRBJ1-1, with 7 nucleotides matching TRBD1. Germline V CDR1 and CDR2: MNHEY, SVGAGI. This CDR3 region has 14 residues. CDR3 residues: CASSLTGRNTEAFF. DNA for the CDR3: TGCGCCAGCAGCTTGACAGGGCGGAACACTGAAGCTTTCTTT.

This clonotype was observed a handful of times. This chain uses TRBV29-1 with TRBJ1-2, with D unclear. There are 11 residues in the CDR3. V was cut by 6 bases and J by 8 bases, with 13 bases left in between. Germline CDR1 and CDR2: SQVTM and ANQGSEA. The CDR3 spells CSVRGVGGYTF. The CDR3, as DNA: TGCAGCGTCCGGGGTGTCGGGGGCTACACCTTC.

DNA for the CDR3: TGTGCCAGCGATTGGGACAACGACTCTACGCAGCAGTACTTC. Translated: CASDWDNDSTQQYF. This chain links TRBV6-1 with TRBJ2-7; D is possibly TRBD1 (6 bases). V was cut by 8 bases and J by 8 bases, with 22 bases left in between. The CDR3 covers 14 residues. In germline, CDR1 is MNHNS, CDR2 SASEGT.

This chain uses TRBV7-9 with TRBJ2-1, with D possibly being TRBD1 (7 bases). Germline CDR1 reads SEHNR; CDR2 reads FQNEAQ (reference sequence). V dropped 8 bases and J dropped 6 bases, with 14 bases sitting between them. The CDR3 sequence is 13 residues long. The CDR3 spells CASQQGGGNEQFF. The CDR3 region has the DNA TGTGCCAGCCAGCAGGGGGGCGGCAATGAGCAGTTCTTC.

CDR3 sequence reads: CASSYSGGGEKLFF. As DNA, the CDR3 is TGTGCCAGCAGTTATTCCGGGGGTGGGGAAAAACTGTTTTTT. The rearrangement links TRBV6-5 to TRBJ1-4, with a possible D match to TRBD1 (5 bases). Per germline, CDR1 MNHEY and CDR2 SVGAGI. The CDR3 sequence is 14 residues long. V was trimmed by 3 bases and J by 8 bases, leaving 13 bases between them.

CDR3 residues: CASSESGTAYYEQYF. The CDR3 bases are TGTGCCAGCAGTGAATCAGGGACGGCCTATTACGAGCAGTACTTC. The rearrangement uses TRBV2 and TRBJ2-7, with D perhaps given as TRBD1 or TRBD2 (5 bases each). V was trimmed by 2 bases and J by 4 bases, leaving 15 bases between them. The CDR3 runs 15 residues. Looked up from germline, CDR1 is SNHLY and CDR2 is FYNNEI.

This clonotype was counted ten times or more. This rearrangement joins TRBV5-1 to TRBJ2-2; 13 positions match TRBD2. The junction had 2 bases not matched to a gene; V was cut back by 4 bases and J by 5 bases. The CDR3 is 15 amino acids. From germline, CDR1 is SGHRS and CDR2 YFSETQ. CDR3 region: CASSPGLAGTGELFF. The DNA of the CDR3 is TGCGCCAGCAGCCCGGGACTAGCGGGGACCGGGGAGCTGTTTTTT.

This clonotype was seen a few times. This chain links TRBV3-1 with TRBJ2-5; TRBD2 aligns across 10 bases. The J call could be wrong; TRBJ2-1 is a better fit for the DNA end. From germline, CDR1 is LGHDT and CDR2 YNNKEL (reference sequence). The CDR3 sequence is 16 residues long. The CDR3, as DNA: TGTGCCAGCAGCCCGGGAGCGGGGGGGACTTCCACTGAGCAGTTCTTC. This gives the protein CASSPGAGGTSTEQFF.

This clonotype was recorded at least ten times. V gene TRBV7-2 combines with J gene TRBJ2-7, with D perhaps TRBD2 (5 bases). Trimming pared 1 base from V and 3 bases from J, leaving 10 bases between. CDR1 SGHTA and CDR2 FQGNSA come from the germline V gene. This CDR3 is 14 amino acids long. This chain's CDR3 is CASSLERLYYEQYF. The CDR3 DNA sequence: TGTGCCAGCAGCTTAGAGCGGCTCTACTACGAGCAGTACTTC.

The chain's CDR3 is CASSQEIRYRGNTGELFF. The CDR3 DNA reads as TGCGCCAGCAGCCAGGAGATACGGTACAGAGGGAACACCGGGGAGCTGTTTTTT. This sequence joins TRBV4-1 and TRBJ2-2; D gene uncertain. This CDR3 is built from 18 residues. The V end lost 3 bases, the J end lost 1 base, and 18 bases lay between the germline ends. CDR1 is MGHRA, CDR2 YSYEKL, per germline.

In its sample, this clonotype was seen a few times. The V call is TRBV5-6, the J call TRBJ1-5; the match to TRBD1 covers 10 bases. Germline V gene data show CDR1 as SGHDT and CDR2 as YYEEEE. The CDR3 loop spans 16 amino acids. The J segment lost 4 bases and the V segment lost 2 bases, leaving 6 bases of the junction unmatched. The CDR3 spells CASSFWGQGLNQPQHF. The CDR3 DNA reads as TGTGCCAGCAGCTTTTGGGGACAGGGGCTAAATCAGCCCCAGCATTTT.